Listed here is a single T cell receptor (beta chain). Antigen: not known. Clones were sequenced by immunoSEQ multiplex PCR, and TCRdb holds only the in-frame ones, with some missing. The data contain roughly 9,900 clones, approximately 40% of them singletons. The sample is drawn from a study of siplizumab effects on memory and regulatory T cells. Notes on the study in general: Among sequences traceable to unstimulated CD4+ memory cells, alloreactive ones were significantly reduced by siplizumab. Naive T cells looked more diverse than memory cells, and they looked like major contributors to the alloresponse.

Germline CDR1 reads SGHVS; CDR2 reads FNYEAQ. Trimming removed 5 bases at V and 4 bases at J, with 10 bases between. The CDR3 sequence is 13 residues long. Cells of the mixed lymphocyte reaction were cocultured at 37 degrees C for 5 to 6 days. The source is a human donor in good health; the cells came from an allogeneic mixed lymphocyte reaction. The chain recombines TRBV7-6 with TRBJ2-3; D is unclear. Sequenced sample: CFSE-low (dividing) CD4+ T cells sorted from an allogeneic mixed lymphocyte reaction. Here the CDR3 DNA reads TGTGCCAGCAGCCGTTTAGTAGCAGATACGCAGTATTTT. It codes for CASSRLVADTQYF.